The sequence of this T cell receptor (beta chain) was determined in a study of preoperative IRX-2 immunotherapy in early breast cancer. The treatment was: preoperative locoregional IRX-2 cytokine immunotherapy. Preoperative locoregional IRX-2 cytokine immunotherapy was tested in the phase Ib source study. Remarks on this clone: This CDR3 is also generated by other DNA sequences in the sample.

Germline V lookup: CDR1 LNHDA, CDR2 SQIVND (reference sequence). This CDR3 comprises 13 residues. V lost 2 bases and J lost 1, with 5 bases in between. Some clones are missing from TCRdb's copy, which holds only in-frame ones; the method was immunoSEQ multiplex PCR. The sample yields some 11,000 clones, over 80% seen once. The rearrangement joins TRBV19 to TRBJ1-1; D gene uncertain. The material sequenced was lymph node tissue, taken before IRX-2 immunotherapy. The receptor was derived from a human donor with breast cancer. The CDR3 DNA reads as TGTGCCAGTAGTATATCAGGGAACACTGAAGCTTTCTTT. It translates to CASSISGNTEAFF. The complete variable domain, with remaining parts taken from reference TRBV19 and TRBJ1-1, reads DGGITQSPKYLFRKEGQNVTLSCEQNLNHDAMYWYRQDPGQGLRLIYYSQIVNDFQKGDIAEGYSVSREKKESFPLTVTSAQKNPTAFYLCASSISGNTEAFFGQGTRLTVV.